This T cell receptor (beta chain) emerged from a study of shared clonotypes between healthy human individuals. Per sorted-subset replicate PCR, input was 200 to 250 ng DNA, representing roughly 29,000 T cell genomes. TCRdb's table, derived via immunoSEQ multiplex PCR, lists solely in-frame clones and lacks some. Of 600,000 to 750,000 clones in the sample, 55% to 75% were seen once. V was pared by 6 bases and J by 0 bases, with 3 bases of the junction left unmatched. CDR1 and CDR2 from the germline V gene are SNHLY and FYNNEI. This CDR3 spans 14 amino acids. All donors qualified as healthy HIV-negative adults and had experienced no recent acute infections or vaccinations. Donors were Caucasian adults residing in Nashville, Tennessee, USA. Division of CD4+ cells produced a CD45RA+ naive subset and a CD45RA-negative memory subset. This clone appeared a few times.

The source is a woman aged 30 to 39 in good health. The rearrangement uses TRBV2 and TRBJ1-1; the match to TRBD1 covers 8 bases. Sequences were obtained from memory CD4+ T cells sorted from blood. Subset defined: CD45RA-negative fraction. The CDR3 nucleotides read TGTGCCAGCAGGGACAGGGATCTGAACACTGAAGCTTTCTTT. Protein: CASRDRDLNTEAFF.